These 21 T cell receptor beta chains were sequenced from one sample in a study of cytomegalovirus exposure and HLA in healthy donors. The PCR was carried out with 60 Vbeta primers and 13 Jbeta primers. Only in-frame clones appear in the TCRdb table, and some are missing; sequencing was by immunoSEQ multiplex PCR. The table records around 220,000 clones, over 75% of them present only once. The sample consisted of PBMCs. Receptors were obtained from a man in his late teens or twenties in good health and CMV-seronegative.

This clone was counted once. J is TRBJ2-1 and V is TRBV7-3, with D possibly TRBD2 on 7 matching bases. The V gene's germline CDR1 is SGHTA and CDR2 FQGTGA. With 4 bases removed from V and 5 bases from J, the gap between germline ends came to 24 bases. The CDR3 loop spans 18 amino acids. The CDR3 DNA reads TGTGCCAGCAGCTCCTCGGGGCTAGTGAGGGGGGGACACAATGAGCAGTTCTTC. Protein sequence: CASSSSGLVRGGHNEQFF.

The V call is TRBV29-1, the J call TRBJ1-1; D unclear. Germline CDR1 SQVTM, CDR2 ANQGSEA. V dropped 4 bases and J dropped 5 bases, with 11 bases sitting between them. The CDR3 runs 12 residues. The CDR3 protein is CSVVPGVTEAFF. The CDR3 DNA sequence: TGCAGCGTTGTTCCGGGAGTGACTGAAGCTTTCTTT.

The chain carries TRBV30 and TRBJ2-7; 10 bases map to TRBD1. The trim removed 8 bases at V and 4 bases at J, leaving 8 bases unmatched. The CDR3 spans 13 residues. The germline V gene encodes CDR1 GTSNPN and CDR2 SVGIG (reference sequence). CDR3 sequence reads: CARTGTGAYEQYF. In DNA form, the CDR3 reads TGTGCCCGGACCGGGACAGGGGCGTACGAGCAGTACTTC.

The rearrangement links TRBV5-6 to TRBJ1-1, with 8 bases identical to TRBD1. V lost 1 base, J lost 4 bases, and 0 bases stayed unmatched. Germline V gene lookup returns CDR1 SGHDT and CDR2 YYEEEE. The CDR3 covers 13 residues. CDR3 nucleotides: TGTGCCAGCAGCTTGACAGGGGGCACTGAAGCTTTCTTT. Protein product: CASSLTGGTEAFF.

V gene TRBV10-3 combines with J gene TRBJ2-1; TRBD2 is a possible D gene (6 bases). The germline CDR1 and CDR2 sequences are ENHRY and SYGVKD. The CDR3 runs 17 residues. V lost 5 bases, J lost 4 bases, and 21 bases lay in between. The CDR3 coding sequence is TGTGCCATCAGTCTACTAGCATCTCCCTCTATTTACAATGAGCAGTTCTTC. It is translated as CAISLLASPSIYNEQFF.

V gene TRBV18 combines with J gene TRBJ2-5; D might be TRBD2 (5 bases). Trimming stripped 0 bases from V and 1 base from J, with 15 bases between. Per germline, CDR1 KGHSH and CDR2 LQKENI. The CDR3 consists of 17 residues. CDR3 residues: CASSPPITEDPQETQYF. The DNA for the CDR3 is TGTGCCAGCTCACCACCGATTACGGAGGATCCCCAAGAGACCCAGTACTTC.

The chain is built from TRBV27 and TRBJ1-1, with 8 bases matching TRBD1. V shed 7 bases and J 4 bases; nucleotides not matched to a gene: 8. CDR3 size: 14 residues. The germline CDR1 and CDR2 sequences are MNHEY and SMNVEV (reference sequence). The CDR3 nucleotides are TGTGCCAGCAACAAACAGGGGGGAGGCACTGAAGCTTTCTTT. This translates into CASNKQGGGTEAFF.

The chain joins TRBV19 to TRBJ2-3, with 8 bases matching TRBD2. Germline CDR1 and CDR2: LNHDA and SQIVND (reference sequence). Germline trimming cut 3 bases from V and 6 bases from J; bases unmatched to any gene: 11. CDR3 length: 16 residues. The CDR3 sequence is CASSIGLARDRDTQYF. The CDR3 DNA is TGTGCCAGTAGTATTGGACTAGCAAGGGATCGGGATACGCAGTATTTT.

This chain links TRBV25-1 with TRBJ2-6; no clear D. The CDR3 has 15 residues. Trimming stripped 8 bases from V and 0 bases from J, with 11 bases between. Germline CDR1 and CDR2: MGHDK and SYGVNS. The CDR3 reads CASSPPRSGANVLTF. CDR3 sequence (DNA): TGTGCCAGCTCCCCCCCCCGCTCTGGGGCCAACGTCCTGACTTTC. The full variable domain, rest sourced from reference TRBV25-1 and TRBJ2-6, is EADIYQTPRYLVIGTGKKITLECSQTMGHDKMYWYQQDPGMELHLIHYSYGVNSTEKGDLSSESTVSRIRTEHFPLTLESARPSHTSQYLCASSPPRSGANVLTFGAGSRLTVL.

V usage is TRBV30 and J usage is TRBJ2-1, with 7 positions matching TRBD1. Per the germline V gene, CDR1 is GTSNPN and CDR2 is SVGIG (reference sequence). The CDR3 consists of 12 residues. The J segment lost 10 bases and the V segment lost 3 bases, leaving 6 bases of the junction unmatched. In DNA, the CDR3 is TGTGCCTGGAGCCTTGGACAGGACGAGCAGTTCTTC. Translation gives CAWSLGQDEQFF.

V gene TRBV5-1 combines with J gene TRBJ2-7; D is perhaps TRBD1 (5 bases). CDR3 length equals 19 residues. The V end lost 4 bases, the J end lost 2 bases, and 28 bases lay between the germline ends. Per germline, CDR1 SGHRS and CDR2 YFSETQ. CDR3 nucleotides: TGCGCCAGCAGCCTCCCGAAGACAGAGCCCCTCTCCGGAACCTACGAGCAGTACTTC. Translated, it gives CASSLPKTEPLSGTYEQYF.

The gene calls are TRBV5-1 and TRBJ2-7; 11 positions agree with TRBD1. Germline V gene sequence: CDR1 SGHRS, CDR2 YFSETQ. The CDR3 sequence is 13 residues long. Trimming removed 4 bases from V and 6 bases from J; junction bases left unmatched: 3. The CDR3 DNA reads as TGCGCCAGCAGCCACGGGACAGGGGGCGAGCAGTACTTC. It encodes CASSHGTGGEQYF. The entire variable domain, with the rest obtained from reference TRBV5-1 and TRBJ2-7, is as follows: KAGVTQTPRYLIKTRGQQVTLSCSPISGHRSVSWYQQTPGQGLQFLFEYFSETQRNKGNFPGRFSGRQFSNSRSEMNVSTLELGDSALYLCASSHGTGGEQYFGPGTRLTVT.

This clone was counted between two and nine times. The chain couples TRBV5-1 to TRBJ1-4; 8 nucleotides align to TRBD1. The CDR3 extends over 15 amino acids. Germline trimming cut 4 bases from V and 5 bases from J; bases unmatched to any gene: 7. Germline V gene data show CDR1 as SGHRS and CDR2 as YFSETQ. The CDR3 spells CASSEGTGPNEKLFF. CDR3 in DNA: TGCGCCAGCAGCGAGGGGACAGGACCGAATGAAAAACTGTTTTTT.

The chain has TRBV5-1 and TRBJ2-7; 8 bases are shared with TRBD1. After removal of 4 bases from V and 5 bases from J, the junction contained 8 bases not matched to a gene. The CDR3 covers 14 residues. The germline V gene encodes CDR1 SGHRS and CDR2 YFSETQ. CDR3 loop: CASSGGQGVHEQYF. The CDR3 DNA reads TGCGCCAGCAGCGGCGGACAGGGAGTCCACGAGCAGTACTTC.

CDR3 nucleotide sequence: TGTGCCACCAGCAGAAAAGGGACAGGGGGCGCGGGTGGCTACACCTTC. It is translated as CATSRKGTGGAGGYTF. V gene TRBV15 combines with J gene TRBJ1-2, with 12 bases fitting TRBD1. The germline V gene encodes CDR1 LNHNV and CDR2 YYDKDF (reference sequence). This CDR3 contains 16 residues. V was clipped by 2 bases and J by 7 bases; unmatched bases: 8.

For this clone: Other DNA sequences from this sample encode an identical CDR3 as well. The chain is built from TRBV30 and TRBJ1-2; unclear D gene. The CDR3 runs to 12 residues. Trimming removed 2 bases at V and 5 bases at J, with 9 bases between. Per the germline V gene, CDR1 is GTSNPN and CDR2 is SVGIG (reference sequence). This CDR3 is CAWSTGGYGYTF. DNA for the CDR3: TGTGCCTGGAGTACCGGAGGTTATGGCTACACCTTC.

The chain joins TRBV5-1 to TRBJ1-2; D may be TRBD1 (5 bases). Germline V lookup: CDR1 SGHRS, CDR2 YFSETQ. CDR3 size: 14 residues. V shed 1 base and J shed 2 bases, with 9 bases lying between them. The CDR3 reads CASSLRGTNYGYTF. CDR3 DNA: TGCGCCAGCAGCTTGCGGGGGACCAACTATGGCTACACCTTC.

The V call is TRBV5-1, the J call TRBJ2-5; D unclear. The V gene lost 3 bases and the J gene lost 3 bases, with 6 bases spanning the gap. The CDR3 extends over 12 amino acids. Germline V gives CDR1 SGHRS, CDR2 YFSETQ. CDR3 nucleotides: TGCGCCAGCAGCTCCCAGAAAGAGACCCAGTACTTC. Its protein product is CASSSQKETQYF.

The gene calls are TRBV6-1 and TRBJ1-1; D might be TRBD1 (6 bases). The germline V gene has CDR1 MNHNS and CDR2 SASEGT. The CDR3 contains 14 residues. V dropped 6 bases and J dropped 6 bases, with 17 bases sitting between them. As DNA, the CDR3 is TGTGCCAGCAGCCCAAGGGGGGGGGAGGCTGAAGCTTTCTTT. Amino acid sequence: CASSPRGGEAEAFF.

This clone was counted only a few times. CDR3 DNA sequence: TGTGCCAGCCTGCCGACTAGCGCACTCTCCTACAATGAGCAGTTCTTC. It encodes CASLPTSALSYNEQFF. The chain recombines TRBV28 with TRBJ2-1; 8 bases fit TRBD2. This CDR3 comprises 16 residues. Unmatched junction bases numbered 9, after V lost 8 bases and J lost 0 bases. Germline V gene data show CDR1 as MDHEN and CDR2 as SYDVKM.

The CDR3, as DNA: TGTGCCAGCAGAACGGGACAGGGAGAGCGCGAGCAGTACTTC. As protein: CASRTGQGEREQYF. This chain connects TRBV6-5 to TRBJ2-7, with 9 bases lining up with TRBD1. The CDR3 is 14 residues long. V lost 6 bases and J lost 6; bases outside the gene matches: 9. Looked up from germline, CDR1 is MNHEY and CDR2 is SVGAGI.